The 17 T cell receptor beta chains listed next were all sequenced from one sample in a study of blood T cell repertoires in COVID-19. The repertoire was sequenced with immunoSEQ multiplex PCR; TCRdb's copy has only in-frame clones and lacks some. This sample has 50,000 to 60,000 clones, with over 75% found just once. The sequencing sample was made of peripheral blood. The receptors were gathered from a human donor in a cohort sampled during active COVID-19.

V is TRBV27 and J is TRBJ2-7, with D perhaps matching TRBD2 (6 bases). Germline lookup yields CDR1 MNHEY and CDR2 SMNVEV (reference sequence). The CDR3 covers 15 residues. The V and J ends lost 4 bases and 0 bases respectively, with 13 bases between them. CDR3 in DNA: TGTGCCAGCAGTTCTCCGGGACTTAGCTCCTACGAGCAGTACTTC. As protein: CASSSPGLSSYEQYF.

About this clone: The same CDR3 also results from other DNA sequences found in this sample. V and J are TRBV9 and TRBJ2-7; 8 bases align to TRBD2. In germline, CDR1 is SGDLS, CDR2 YYNGEE. Unmatched junction bases numbered 5, after V lost 2 bases and J lost 4 bases. The CDR3 length is 14 residues. The DNA for the CDR3 is TGTGCCAGCAGCGTCGCCAGCGGGAGTTACGAGCAGTACTTC. Its protein product is CASSVASGSYEQYF.

The chain employs TRBV5-8 and TRBJ2-7; 8 bases fit TRBD2. The V segment lost 7 bases and the J segment 2 bases; nucleotides outside the gene matches: 8. CDR1 SGHTS and CDR2 YDEGEE come from the germline V gene. The CDR3 loop spans 14 amino acids. CDR3 bases: TGTGCCAGCGGATTAGCGGGGAATACCTACGAGCAGTACTTC. Protein sequence: CASGLAGNTYEQYF.

The chain is built from TRBV27 and TRBJ2-3; D not resolved. The ends were cut back, 6 bases at V and 1 base at J, with 14 bases in the middle. This CDR3 has 15 residues. The germline V gene has CDR1 MNHEY and CDR2 SMNVEV (reference sequence). The CDR3 sequence: CASSRTLAGTDTQYF. The CDR3 DNA is TGTGCCAGCAGCCGAACCCTTGCGGGCACAGATACGCAGTATTTT.

The chain joins TRBV7-2 to TRBJ2-2, with 11 bases lining up with TRBD2. Germline V lookup: CDR1 SGHTA, CDR2 FQGNSA. J lost 6 bases, V lost 1 base, and 7 bases had no gene match. The CDR3 covers 17 residues. Written as DNA, the CDR3 is TGTGCCAGCAGCTTAGTCTCATTAGCGGGAGGGGCCGGGGAGCTGTTTTTT. Translated: CASSLVSLAGGAGELFF.

The CDR3 sequence: CASSVVASGSNNEQFF. DNA for the CDR3: TGTGCCAGCAGCGTAGTGGCTAGCGGGAGTAACAATGAGCAGTTCTTC. The chain carries TRBV9 and TRBJ2-1; 10 bases map to TRBD2. Germline CDR1 reads SGDLS; CDR2 reads YYNGEE. V shed 0 bases and J 5 bases; nucleotides not matched to a gene: 5. The CDR3 consists of 16 residues.

V and J are TRBV18 and TRBJ2-2; TRBD1 matches 7 bases. Looked up from germline, CDR1 is KGHSH and CDR2 is LQKENI. The CDR3 is 17 residues long. V was clipped by 0 bases and J by 0 bases; unmatched bases: 4. In nucleotides, the CDR3 is TGTGCCAGCTCACCACCGGGACAGCTCGCGAACACCGGGGAGCTGTTTTTT. Protein: CASSPPGQLANTGELFF.

The chain employs TRBV20-1 and TRBJ1-4, with D possibly being TRBD1 (6 bases). The V end lost 3 bases, the J end lost 8 bases, and 13 bases lay between the germline ends. The CDR3 is made up of 13 amino acids. Germline V lookup: CDR1 DFQATT, CDR2 SNEGSKA (reference sequence). CDR3 region: CSASRQGKEKLFF. DNA of the CDR3: TGCAGTGCTAGTCGGCAGGGGAAAGAAAAACTGTTTTTT.

This chain uses TRBV3-1 (or the pseudogene TRBV3-2) with TRBJ2-7; D may be TRBD1 (5 bases). Germline V gene sequence: CDR1 LGHDT, CDR2 YNNKEL (reference sequence). V was trimmed by 4 bases and J by 12 bases, leaving 19 bases between them. CDR3 length: 13 amino acids. CDR3 nucleotides: TGTGCCAGCAGCCTAAAGGGGCACCCCCGGCGGTACTTC. Its translation: CASSLKGHPRRYF.

This clone is a singleton in its sample. This chain uses TRBV11-2 with TRBJ2-5; 12 bases match TRBD2. The germline gives CDR1 SGHAT, CDR2 FQNNGV. The CDR3 contains 17 residues. V dropped 5 bases and J dropped 3; count of bases not matched to a gene: 10. Here the CDR3 reads CASSLRASGREEETQYF. DNA for the CDR3: TGTGCCAGCAGCCTCCGAGCTAGCGGGAGGGAAGAAGAGACCCAGTACTTC. The variable domain in full, completed from reference TRBV11-2 and TRBJ2-5, reads EAGVAQSPRYKIIEKRQSVAFWCNPISGHATLYWYQQILGQGPKLLIQFQNNGVVDDSQLPKDRFSAERLKGVDSTLKIQPAKLEDSAVYLCASSLRASGREEETQYFGPGTRLLVL.

The chain couples TRBV11-1 to TRBJ1-2; 9 bases agree with TRBD1. V shed 4 bases, J shed 4 bases, and the junction held 7 bases outside the gene matches. The CDR3 contains 15 residues. The V gene's germline CDR1 is SGHAT and CDR2 FQDESV (reference sequence). The CDR3 nucleotides are TGTGCCAGCAGCTCCGACAGGGGGTTCAGCTATGGCTACACCTTC. Protein product: CASSSDRGFSYGYTF.

The chain employs TRBV7-3 and TRBJ2-5; TRBD1 is a possible D gene (5 bases). CDR1 and CDR2 from the germline V gene are SGHTA and FQGTGA. V lost 0 bases and J 4 bases, leaving 6 bases between the germline ends. This CDR3 is built from 13 residues. The CDR3 DNA reads as TGTGCCAGCAGCTTAACCCAGGGAGAGACCCAGTACTTC. This encodes CASSLTQGETQYF.

This chain connects TRBV10-3 to TRBJ1-2; TRBD1 matches 9 bases. Germline V CDR1 and CDR2: ENHRY, SYGVKD. V lost 3 bases and J lost 4; bases outside the gene matches: 9. The CDR3 runs to 16 residues. CDR3 residues: CAISDPLTGGSYGYTF. CDR3 in DNA: TGTGCCATCAGTGACCCCTTGACAGGGGGAAGCTATGGCTACACCTTC.

The rearrangement links TRBV30 to TRBJ2-5, with 10 bases that match TRBD2. CDR3 size: 15 residues. CDR1 and CDR2 from the germline V gene are GTSNPN and SVGIG (reference sequence). Trimming at V came to 0 bases and at J to 2 bases, leaving 3 bases not matched to a gene. The DNA of the CDR3 is TGTGCCTGGAGTGTACTAGCGGGGTTTCAAGAGACCCAGTACTTC. Its protein is CAWSVLAGFQETQYF.

The chain recombines TRBV28 with TRBJ2-7; D not resolved. Looked up from germline, CDR1 is MDHEN and CDR2 is SYDVKM. The CDR3 has 15 amino acids. V lost 5 bases and J lost 3, with 17 bases in between. The CDR3 protein is CASSPVADWSYEQYF. Written as DNA, the CDR3 is TGTGCCAGCAGTCCCGTAGCCGATTGGAGCTACGAGCAGTACTTC.

The chain couples TRBV7-2 to TRBJ1-4; D might be TRBD1 (5 bases). The CDR3 runs to 15 residues. The V end lost 5 bases, the J end lost 0 bases, and 10 bases lay between the germline ends. Germline lookup yields CDR1 SGHTA and CDR2 FQGNSA. The CDR3 reads CASSAQGTTNEKLFF. CDR3 nucleotide sequence: TGTGCCAGCAGCGCCCAGGGTACAACTAATGAAAAACTGTTTTTT. Full variable domain (outside the CDR3, taken from reference TRBV7-2 and TRBJ1-4): GAGVSQSPSNKVTEKGKDVELRCDPISGHTALYWYRQSLGQGLEFLIYFQGNSAPDKSGLPSDRFSAERTGGSVSTLTIQRTQQEDSAVYLCASSAQGTTNEKLFFGSGTQLSVL.

The DNA for the CDR3 is TGTGCCACCCCGTTTCTTAGGGGGGGGAACACCGGGGAGCTGTTTTTT. This encodes CATPFLRGGNTGELFF. This chain connects TRBV7-9 to TRBJ2-2, with TRBD2 as a possible D gene (7 bases). CDR1 is SEHNR and CDR2 is FQNEAQ in the germline V gene (reference sequence). V was clipped by 10 bases and J by 1 base, with 19 bases between them. The CDR3 consists of 16 residues.